A single sample gave rise to the 21 T cell receptor beta chains below, sequenced in a study of regulatory T cells in long-lasting Graves disease. Construction of TCR beta libraries relied on iRepertoire HTBI primers and on Arm-PCR targeting CDR3 regions. TCRdb analysed the multiplex PCR reads with MiXCR anew, one entry per CDR3 protein. This sample carries 350,000 to 500,000 distinct CDR3 sequences, about 15% of them seen once, and the ten largest clones take under 30%. Time point specified: newly diagnosed GD, antithyroid drugs for less than 3 months. From RNA extracted from PBMCs, the TCR library was made. This same sample was also taken into another study, of T cells in Graves' hyperthyroidism and ophthalmopathy.

The sample consisted of peripheral blood mononuclear cells (PBMCs), taken at new diagnosis, from a patient treated with antithyroid drugs. The receptors originated from a woman between 18 and 30 years old with Graves disease.

J is TRBJ2-7 and V is TRBV28; maybe TRBD1 (7 bases). Germline V lookup: CDR1 MDHEN, CDR2 SYDVKM. The CDR3 is 13 residues long. The V end was cut by 10 bases, the J end by 0 bases, with 13 bases between. In nucleotides, the CDR3 is TGTGCCACCCGCGGGGACAGCTCCTACGAGCAGTACTTC. Translated: CATRGDSSYEQYF.

The rearrangement uses TRBV18 and TRBJ1-1; TRBD1 matches at 9 bases. Losses at the gene ends were 2 bases for V and 1 base for J; bases not matched to a gene: 5. The CDR3 sequence is 16 residues long. Germline values: CDR1 KGHSH, CDR2 LQKENI. The CDR3: CASSPTPTGGNTEAFF. DNA for the CDR3: TGTGCCAGCTCACCAACCCCGACAGGGGGGAACACTGAAGCTTTCTTT. Drawing the rest from reference TRBV18 and TRBJ1-1, the complete variable domain is NAGVMQNPRHLVRRRGQEARLRCSPMKGHSHVYWYRQLPEEGLKFMVYLQKENIIDESGMPKERFSAEFPKEGPSILRIQQVVRGDSAAYFCASSPTPTGGNTEAFFGQGTRLTVV.

This clonotype came up many times. The chain combines TRBV4-1 with TRBJ1-1, with D perhaps matching TRBD1 (6 bases). Trimming left V 0 bases short and J 0 bases short, with 8 bases between. Germline V gene sequence: CDR1 MGHRA, CDR2 YSYEKL. The CDR3 runs 15 residues. The DNA for the CDR3 is TGCGCCAGCAGCCAAGAAGACAGGCTGAACACTGAAGCTTTCTTT. It codes for CASSQEDRLNTEAFF.

This clonotype was counted between two and nine times. It is unclear where the CDR3 begins or ends on the DNA, so no DNA is shown, and the CDR3 is as TCRdb lists it. The CDR3 spells CASSFGPGTSGRFTDTQYF. This sequence joins TRBV28 and TRBJ2-3; the D segment call TRBD2 is taken from the table without a DNA check. Germline values: CDR1 MDHEN, CDR2 SYDVKM. Both ends counted, the CDR3 spans 19 residues.

This clonotype was recorded at least ten times. The genes are TRBV20-1 and TRBJ2-1; the match to TRBD2 covers 10 bases. The CDR3 length is 16 residues. The V and J ends lost 4 bases and 0 bases, in that order; junction bases with no gene match: 6. Germline CDR1 DFQATT, CDR2 SNEGSKA (reference sequence). The CDR3 DNA reads TGCAGTGCTAAGCCGGGACTAGCGAACTCCTACAATGAGCAGTTCTTC. It encodes CSAKPGLANSYNEQFF.

This clonotype was counted ten times or more. The V and J genes are TRBV20-1 and TRBJ2-5; D remains unclear. CDR1 and CDR2 from the germline V gene are DFQATT and SNEGSKA (reference sequence). V was trimmed by 1 base and J by 5 bases, leaving 8 bases between them. This CDR3 has 12 residues. CDR3: CSARVGVETQYF. The DNA for the CDR3 is TGCAGTGCTAGAGTAGGAGTTGAGACCCAGTACTTC.

Comment on this clonotype: Being one base from a much bigger clone, this may be a read error. The genes are TRBV6-2 or TRBV6-3 and TRBJ2-1; no firm D call. With the DNA end fitting TRBJ2-7 better, the J assignment may be wrong. Germline V gene lookup returns CDR1 MNHEY and CDR2 SVGEGT. This CDR3 has 13 residues. CDR3: CASSPTRDNEQYF. CDR3 sequence (DNA): TGTGCCAGCAGTCCCACACGTGACAATGAGCAGTACTTC.

This clonotype was found a few times. The rearrangement joins TRBV29-1 to TRBJ2-7, with 10 bases that match TRBD1. Germline CDR1 reads SQVTM; CDR2 reads ANQGSEA. Losses at the gene ends were 0 bases for V and 3 bases for J; bases not matched to a gene: 2. The CDR3 totals 14 residues. This CDR3 is CSVEDRTGGYEQYF. Here the CDR3 DNA reads TGCAGCGTTGAAGATCGGACAGGGGGCTACGAGCAGTACTTC.

This clonotype was picked up many times. The chain has TRBV30 and TRBJ1-1, with 7 bases identical to TRBD1. CDR3 size: 13 residues. Germline lookup yields CDR1 GTSNPN and CDR2 SVGIG (reference sequence). The V gene end was trimmed by 4 bases and the J gene end by 0 bases; junction bases not matched to a gene: 2. CDR3 protein: CAWNTGVNTEAFF. CDR3 coding DNA: TGTGCCTGGAACACAGGGGTGAACACTGAAGCTTTCTTT.

This clonotype was recorded many times. DNA of the CDR3: TGTGCCAGCAGTTTCGGGAGCACAGATACGCAGTATTTT. Its protein product is CASSFGSTDTQYF. The chain is built from TRBV28 and TRBJ2-3, with D uncertain. The CDR3 loop spans 13 amino acids. Per the germline V gene, CDR1 is MDHEN and CDR2 is SYDVKM. Trimming stripped 3 bases from V and 0 bases from J, with 4 bases between.

In this sample, this clonotype turned up a few times. The chain combines TRBV6-2 or TRBV6-3 with TRBJ2-1; D is ambiguous. CDR3 length equals 14 residues. The V end was cut by 6 bases, the J end by 0 bases, with 9 bases between. Looked up from germline, CDR1 is MNHEY and CDR2 is SVGEGT. The CDR3 region has the DNA TGTGCCAGCAGCTGGGAAGGCTCCTACAATGAGCAGTTCTTC. This encodes CASSWEGSYNEQFF.

This clonotype has just a few counts. This rearrangement joins TRBV29-1 to TRBJ1-2, with D possibly matching TRBD1 (5 bases). CDR1 and CDR2 from the germline V gene are SQVTM and ANQGSEA. V was cut by 3 bases and J by 7 bases, with 6 bases left in between. The CDR3 is made up of 10 amino acids. This CDR3 is CSVDQGGYTF. In DNA, the CDR3 is TGCAGCGTTGATCAGGGTGGCTACACCTTC.

This clonotype showed up just a few times. This chain connects TRBV4-3 to TRBJ2-7; the D is unclear. The germline gives CDR1 LGHNA, CDR2 YSLEER. The CDR3 is 15 amino acids. Between the trimmed V and J ends, which lost 3 bases and 1 base, there was a span of 13 bases. This CDR3 reads CASSHVRRASYEQYF. In DNA, the CDR3 is TGCGCCAGCAGCCACGTCCGAAGAGCTTCCTACGAGCAGTACTTC.

The table lists this clonotype with many counts. The rearrangement joins TRBV12-3 or TRBV12-4 to TRBJ2-1; no clear D. The CDR3 is made up of 15 amino acids. Deletions cut 6 bases from V and 5 bases from J, with 17 bases between. Written as DNA, the CDR3 is TGTGCCAGCAGGCCGACTTTCGGTCCAGACAATGAGCAGTTCTTC. Translating gives CASRPTFGPDNEQFF.

This clonotype showed up just a few times. V usage is TRBV10-1 and J usage is TRBJ2-1; no reliable D call. Germline V CDR1 and CDR2: WNHNN, SYGVQD (reference sequence). The V and J ends lost 2 bases and 5 bases respectively, with 4 bases between them. The CDR3 runs 12 residues. Written as DNA, the CDR3 is TGCGCCAGCAGTGAGGTGGACAATGAGCAGTTCTTC. It translates to CASSEVDNEQFF.

This clonotype has at least ten counts. The junction differs from germline at one of its ends, possibly a read error. This chain uses TRBV28 with TRBJ2-5; no firm D call. The CDR3 extends over 12 amino acids. CDR1 and CDR2 (germline): MDHEN, SYDVKM. CDR3 protein: CASSLDLETQYF. The CDR3 region has the DNA TGCGCCAGCAGCTTGGACCTTGAGACCCAGTACTTC.

This clonotype was seen at least ten times. This chain joins TRBV20-1 and TRBJ1-2; D perhaps matches TRBD1 (6 bases). This CDR3 is built from 13 residues. Trimming removed 2 bases at V and 3 bases at J, with 10 bases between. The germline gives CDR1 DFQATT, CDR2 SNEGSKA (reference sequence). CDR3 protein: CSARTQGDYGYTF. Here the CDR3 DNA reads TGCAGTGCTAGAACACAGGGAGACTATGGCTACACCTTC.

The genes are TRBV18 and TRBJ2-1; D is ambiguous. Germline CDR1 and CDR2: KGHSH and LQKENI. This CDR3 is built from 14 residues. V shed 0 bases and J shed 4 bases, with 7 bases lying between them. CDR3 region: CASSPPATYNEQFF. DNA for the CDR3: TGTGCCAGCTCACCACCGGCAACTTACAATGAGCAGTTCTTC.

Ten or more counts support this clonotype. This chain uses TRBV11-1 with TRBJ2-1; TRBD2 aligns across 7 bases. V lost 5 bases and J lost 0; bases outside the gene matches: 10. The CDR3 is made up of 17 amino acids. Germline CDR1 reads SGHAT; CDR2 reads FQDESV (reference sequence). The CDR3 here is CASSPLFGGSSYNEQFF. The CDR3 DNA is TGTGCCAGCAGCCCCCTTTTCGGCGGGAGCTCCTACAATGAGCAGTTCTTC.

This clonotype was seen repeatedly, ten times or more. The chain links TRBV28 to TRBJ2-7; a weak D match, TRBD1 (6 bases). Per germline, CDR1 MDHEN and CDR2 SYDVKM. V lost 10 bases and J lost 4, with 17 bases in between. The CDR3 contains 13 residues. CDR3 in amino acids: CATGQGTGYEQYF. The CDR3 bases are TGTGCCACCGGCCAGGGGACGGGATACGAGCAGTACTTC. Full variable domain (outside the CDR3, taken from reference TRBV28 and TRBJ2-7): DVKVTQSSRYLVKRTGEKVFLECVQDMDHENMFWYRQDPGLGLRLIYFSYDVKMKEKGDIPEGYSVSREKKERFSLILESASTNQTSMYLCATGQGTGYEQYFGPGTRLTVT.

This clonotype was counted a few times. The missing conserved phenylalanine or tryptophan at the end of this CDR3 makes a read error likely. This chain links TRBV5-1 with TRBJ2-1; D uncertain. From germline, CDR1 is SGHRS and CDR2 YFSETQ. Trimming stripped 7 bases from V and 8 bases from J, with 16 bases between. The CDR3 extends over 13 amino acids. The CDR3 DNA reads TGCGCCAGCGCAACCCAGATACCGGATGAGCAGTTCCTC. This gives the protein CASATQIPDEQFL.